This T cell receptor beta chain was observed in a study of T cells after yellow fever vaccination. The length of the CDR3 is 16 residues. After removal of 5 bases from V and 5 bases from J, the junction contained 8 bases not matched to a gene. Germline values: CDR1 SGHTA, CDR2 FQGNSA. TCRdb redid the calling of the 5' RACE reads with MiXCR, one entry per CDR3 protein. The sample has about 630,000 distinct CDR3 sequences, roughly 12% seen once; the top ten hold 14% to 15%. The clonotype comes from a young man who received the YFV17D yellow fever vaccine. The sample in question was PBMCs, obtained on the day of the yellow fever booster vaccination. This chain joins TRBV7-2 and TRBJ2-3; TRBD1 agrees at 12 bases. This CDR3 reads CASSLSGTGGLDTQYF. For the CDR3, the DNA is TGTGCCAGCAGCCTCTCCGGGACAGGGGGCCTAGATACGCAGTATTTT.